This is a list of T cell receptor beta chains from one sample in a study of blood T cell repertoires in COVID-19. The table came from immunoSEQ multiplex PCR; TCRdb's copy has only in-frame clones and leaves some out. This sample yields under 55,000 clones, of which around 79% are seen a single time; about 25% belongs to the top ten. The sequenced sample consisted of peripheral blood. These receptors originate from a man aged 70 or older with acute or convalescent COVID-19. CDR3s include the opening cysteine and the closing phenylalanine or tryptophan. A D gene is named only where the DNA matches it firmly. Clone size is shown for a subset of rows, as once, few, many or a class of expanded clone.

V gene	D gene	J gene	clone size	CDR3 protein	CDR3 DNA
TRBV28	.	TRBJ1-5	.	CASKRAGNQPQHF	TGTGCCAGCAAGCGGGCGGGCAATCAGCCCCAGCATTTT
TRBV7-2	.	TRBJ1-5	.	CASSQGGTGRQPQHF	TGTGCCAGCAGCCAAGGAGGGACCGGGAGGCAGCCCCAGCATTTT
TRBV11-2	.	TRBJ1-6	.	CASSLRYSPLHF	TGTGCCAGCAGCTTACGGTATTCACCCCTCCACTTT
TRBV10-3	TRBD1	TRBJ1-3	.	CAITRTPGQGAGNTIYF	TGTGCCATCACCAGGACCCCGGGACAGGGGGCTGGAAACACCATATATTTT
TRBV28	.	TRBJ2-7	.	CASSFRLGEGAPTYEQYF	TGTGCCAGCAGTTTTCGCCTGGGTGAAGGGGCCCCTACCTACGAGCAGTACTTC
TRBV7-9	TRBD1	TRBJ1-1	.	CASSFGTADTEAFF	TGTGCCAGCAGCTTCGGGACAGCGGACACTGAAGCTTTCTTT
TRBV7-8	.	TRBJ2-7	.	CASSLERLVLYEQYF	TGTGCCAGCAGCTTAGAGAGGCTAGTCCTCTACGAGCAGTACTTC
TRBV27	.	TRBJ1-3	.	CASSQVGGGNTIYF	TGTGCCAGCAGCCAAGTCGGGGGGGGAAACACCATATATTTT
TRBV30	TRBD1	TRBJ1-2	.	CAWSNTGGGGHNYGYTF	TGTGCCTGGAGTAACACAGGGGGCGGAGGGCATAACTATGGCTACACCTTC
TRBV29-1	TRBD1	TRBJ1-2	.	CSSSGQGGYGYTF	TGCAGCTCCTCCGGACAGGGTGGCTATGGCTACACCTTC
TRBV19	.	TRBJ2-2	.	CASSPPGSRGDTGELFF	TGTGCCAGTAGTCCCCCCGGGAGTAGGGGAGACACCGGGGAGCTGTTTTTT
TRBV10-3	TRBD2	TRBJ2-1	once	CAISDGTSAYNEQFF	TGTGCCATCAGTGATGGGACTAGCGCCTACAATGAGCAGTTCTTC
TRBV6-5	.	TRBJ1-1	.	CASSYSTGALEAFF	TGTGCCAGCAGTTACTCGACTGGGGCCCTCGAAGCTTTCTTT
TRBV5-1	.	TRBJ1-4	.	CASSLGIEVFGEKLFF	TGCGCCAGCAGCTTGGGGATTGAGGTCTTCGGTGAAAAACTGTTTTTT
TRBV6-8	.	TRBJ2-7	once	CASSYGIEGSYEQYF	TGTGCCAGCAGTTACGGGATAGAGGGCTCCTACGAGCAGTACTTC
TRBV15	.	TRBJ1-1	.	CATSRQTNTEAFF	TGTGCCACCAGCCGGCAGACTAACACTGAAGCTTTCTTT
TRBV4-3	.	TRBJ2-4	.	CASSQGHPSNIQYF	TGCGCCAGCAGCCAGGGACATCCGTCGAACATTCAGTACTTC
TRBV28	.	TRBJ2-5	.	CASFGGRGETQYF	TGTGCCAGTTTCGGGGGGCGGGGAGAGACCCAGTACTTC
TRBV7-2	.	TRBJ1-2	.	CASSLARGDYGYTF	TGTGCCAGCAGCTTAGCGCGGGGAGACTATGGCTACACCTTC
TRBV6-1	TRBD2	TRBJ2-1	few	CASSENVGTSGYNEQFF	TGTGCCAGCAGTGAAAACGTCGGGACTAGCGGTTACAATGAGCAGTTCTTC
TRBV7-6	TRBD1	TRBJ2-1	.	CASSLRQGARNEQFF	TGTGCCAGCAGCTTACGTCAGGGGGCGAGGAATGAGCAGTTCTTC
TRBV19	.	TRBJ1-1	.	CASSIDPWETEAFF	TGTGCCAGTAGTATAGACCCCTGGGAGACTGAAGCTTTCTTT
TRBV14	.	TRBJ2-5	.	CASSHPSGGWATQYF	TGTGCCAGCAGCCATCCGAGCGGAGGGTGGGCGACCCAGTACTTC
TRBV11-2	.	TRBJ2-7	few	CASSVLGSYEQYF	TGTGCCAGCAGCGTCCTCGGCTCCTACGAGCAGTACTTC
TRBV27	.	TRBJ1-2	once	CASSLNRNNWYGYTF	TGTGCCAGCAGTTTGAACAGGAATAATTGGTATGGCTACACCTTC
TRBV7-8	TRBD1	TRBJ2-3	.	CASSLVTGQDTDTQYF	TGTGCCAGCAGCTTAGTCACCGGACAGGACACAGATACGCAGTATTTT
TRBV5-1	TRBD1	TRBJ1-4	.	CASSLEGTGVEKLFF	TGCGCCAGCAGCTTGGAGGGGACAGGGGTCGAAAAACTGTTTTTT
TRBV6-5	TRBD1	TRBJ1-6	.	CASRGTDRGLSPLHF	TGTGCCAGCAGAGGCACCGACAGGGGGCTTTCACCCCTCCACTTT
TRBV5-1	TRBD2	TRBJ2-3	.	CASSPGTSGTDTQYF	TGCGCCAGCAGCCCCGGGACTAGCGGCACAGATACGCAGTATTTT
TRBV6-5	TRBD2	TRBJ2-7	few	CASGTSGISYEQYF	TGTGCCAGCGGGACTAGCGGGATATCCTACGAGCAGTACTTC
TRBV18	.	TRBJ2-6	.	CASSPTSSGANVLTF	TGTGCCAGCTCACCAACCAGCTCTGGGGCCAACGTCCTGACTTTC
TRBV28	.	TRBJ1-1	once	CASSPTGGRTEAFF	TGTGCCAGCAGTCCCACGGGGGGCAGGACTGAAGCTTTCTTT
TRBV4-3	.	TRBJ2-3	.	CASSQGAIGENTDTQYF	TGCGCCAGCAGCCAAGGAGCGATCGGCGAGAACACAGATACGCAGTATTTT